This T cell receptor (beta chain) is from a study of shared clonotypes between healthy human individuals. Here immunoSEQ multiplex PCR was the method, and the copy in TCRdb shows in-frame clones only, minus some. The data hold millions of clones, with approximately 94% observed a single time. Trimming left V 2 bases short and J 5 bases short, with 10 bases between. The CDR3 spans 14 residues. Germline-derived CDR1 and CDR2 are MDHEN and SYDVKM. Naivety among CD8 cells was defined by CD45RO negativity and positive CCR7 selection, thereby excluding terminally differentiated effector memory CD45RA+ cells.

The sample taken for sequencing was naive CD8+ T cells from PBMCs. The genes are TRBV28 and TRBJ1-5; D perhaps matches TRBD1 (5 bases). The source of this sequence is a man between 18 and 29 years old in good health. Some clones in this sample may be carry-over from other donors' samples. CDR3 nucleotides: TGTGCCAGCAGTTTACCCAGGGTGCATCAGCCCCAGCATTTT. Amino acid sequence: CASSLPRVHQPQHF.